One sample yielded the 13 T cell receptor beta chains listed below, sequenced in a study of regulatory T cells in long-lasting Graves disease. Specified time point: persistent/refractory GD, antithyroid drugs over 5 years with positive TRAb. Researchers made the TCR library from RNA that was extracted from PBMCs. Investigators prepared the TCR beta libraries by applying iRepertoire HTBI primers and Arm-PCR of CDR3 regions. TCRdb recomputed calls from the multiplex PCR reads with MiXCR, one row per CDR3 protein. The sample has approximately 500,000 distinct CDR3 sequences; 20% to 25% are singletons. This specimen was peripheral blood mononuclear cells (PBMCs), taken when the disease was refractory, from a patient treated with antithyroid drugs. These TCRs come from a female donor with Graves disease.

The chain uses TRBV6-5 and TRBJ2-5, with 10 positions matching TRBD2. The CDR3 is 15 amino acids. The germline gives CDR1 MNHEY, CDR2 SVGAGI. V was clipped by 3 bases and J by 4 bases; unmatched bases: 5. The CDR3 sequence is CASSYTSGDRETQYF. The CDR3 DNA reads TGTGCCAGCAGTTATACTAGCGGGGACCGAGAGACCCAGTACTTC.

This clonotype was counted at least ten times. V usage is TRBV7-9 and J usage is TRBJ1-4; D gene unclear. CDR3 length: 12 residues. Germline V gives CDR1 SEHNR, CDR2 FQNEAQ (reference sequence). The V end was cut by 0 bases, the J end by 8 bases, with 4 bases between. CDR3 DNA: TGTGCCAGCAGCTTAGCGGTGGAAAAACTGTTTTTT. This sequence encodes CASSLAVEKLFF.

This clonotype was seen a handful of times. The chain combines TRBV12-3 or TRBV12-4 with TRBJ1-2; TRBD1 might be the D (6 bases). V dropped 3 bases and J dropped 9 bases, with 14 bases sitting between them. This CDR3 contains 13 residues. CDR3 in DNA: TGTGCCAGCAGTTTTTCCCCACAGGGTCGCTACACCTTC. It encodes CASSFSPQGRYTF.

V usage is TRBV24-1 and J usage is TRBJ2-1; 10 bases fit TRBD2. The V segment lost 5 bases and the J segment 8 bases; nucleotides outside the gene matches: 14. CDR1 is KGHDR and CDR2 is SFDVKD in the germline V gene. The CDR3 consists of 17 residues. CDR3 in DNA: TGTGCCACCAGTGCCCCGGGACTAGCGAACAGAGGAGATGAGCAGTTCTTC. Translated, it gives CATSAPGLANRGDEQFF.

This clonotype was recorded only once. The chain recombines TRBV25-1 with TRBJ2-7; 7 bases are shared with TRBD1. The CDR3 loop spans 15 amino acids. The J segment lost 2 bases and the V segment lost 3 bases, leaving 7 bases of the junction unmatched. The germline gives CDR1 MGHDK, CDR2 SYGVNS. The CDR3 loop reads CASSDPGQGAYEQYF. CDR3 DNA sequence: TGTGCCAGCAGTGATCCTGGGCAGGGGGCCTACGAGCAGTACTTC.

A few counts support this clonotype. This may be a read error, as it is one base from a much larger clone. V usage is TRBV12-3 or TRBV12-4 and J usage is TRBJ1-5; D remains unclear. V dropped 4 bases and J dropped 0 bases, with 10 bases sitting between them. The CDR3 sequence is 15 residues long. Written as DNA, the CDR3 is TGTGCCAGCAGTTCACTAGCTTATAGCAATCAGCCCCAGCATTTT. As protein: CASSSLAYSNQPQHF.

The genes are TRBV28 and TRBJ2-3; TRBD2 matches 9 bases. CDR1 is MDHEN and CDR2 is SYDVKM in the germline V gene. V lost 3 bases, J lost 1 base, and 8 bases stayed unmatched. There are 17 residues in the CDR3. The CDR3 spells CASSFQGGGVRTDTQYF. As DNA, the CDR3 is TGTGCCAGCAGTTTTCAGGGCGGGGGGGTGCGCACAGATACGCAGTATTTT.

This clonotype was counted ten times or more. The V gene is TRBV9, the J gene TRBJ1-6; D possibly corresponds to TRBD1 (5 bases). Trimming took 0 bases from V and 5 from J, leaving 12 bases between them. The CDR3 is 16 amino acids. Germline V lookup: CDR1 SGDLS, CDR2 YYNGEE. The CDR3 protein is CASSVAAGKDNSPLHF. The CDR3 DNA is TGTGCCAGCAGCGTAGCGGCAGGGAAAGATAATTCACCCCTCCACTTT. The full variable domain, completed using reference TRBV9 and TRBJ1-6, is DSGVTQTPKHLITATGQRVTLRCSPRSGDLSVYWYQQSLDQGLQFLIQYYNGEERAKGNILERFSAQQFPDLHSELNLSSLELGDSALYFCASSVAAGKDNSPLHFGNGTRLTVT.

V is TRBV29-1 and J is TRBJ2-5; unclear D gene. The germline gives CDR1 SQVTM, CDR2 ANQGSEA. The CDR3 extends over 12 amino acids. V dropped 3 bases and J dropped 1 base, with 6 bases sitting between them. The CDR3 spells CSVEYSQETQYF. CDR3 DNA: TGCAGCGTTGAGTACTCCCAAGAGACCCAGTACTTC.

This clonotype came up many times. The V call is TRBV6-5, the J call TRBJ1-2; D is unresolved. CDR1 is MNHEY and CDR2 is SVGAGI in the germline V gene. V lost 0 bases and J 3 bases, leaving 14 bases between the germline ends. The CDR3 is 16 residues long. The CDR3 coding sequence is TGTGCCAGCAGTTACTCGGGAGTAAATGGGTACTATGGCTACACCTTC. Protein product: CASSYSGVNGYYGYTF.

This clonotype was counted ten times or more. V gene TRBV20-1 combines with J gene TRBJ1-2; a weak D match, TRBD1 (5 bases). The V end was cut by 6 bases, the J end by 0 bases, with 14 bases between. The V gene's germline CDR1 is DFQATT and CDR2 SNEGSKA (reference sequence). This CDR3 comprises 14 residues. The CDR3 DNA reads TGCAGTGCCGACACAGGATATTCTAACTATGGCTACACCTTC. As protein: CSADTGYSNYGYTF.

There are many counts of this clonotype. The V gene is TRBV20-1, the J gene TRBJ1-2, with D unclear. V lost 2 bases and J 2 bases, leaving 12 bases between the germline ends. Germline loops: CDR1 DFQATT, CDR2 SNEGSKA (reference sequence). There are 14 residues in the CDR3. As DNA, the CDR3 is TGCAGTGCTAGAACCCTTAGCGAAAACTATGGCTACACCTTC. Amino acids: CSARTLSENYGYTF.

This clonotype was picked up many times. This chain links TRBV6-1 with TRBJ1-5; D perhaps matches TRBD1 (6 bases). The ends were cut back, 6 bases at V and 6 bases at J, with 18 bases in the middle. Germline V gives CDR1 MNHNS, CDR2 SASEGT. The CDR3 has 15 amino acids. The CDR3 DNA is TGTGCCAGCAGGGATTCGACAGGATTCGGTCAGCCCCAGCATTTT. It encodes CASRDSTGFGQPQHF.